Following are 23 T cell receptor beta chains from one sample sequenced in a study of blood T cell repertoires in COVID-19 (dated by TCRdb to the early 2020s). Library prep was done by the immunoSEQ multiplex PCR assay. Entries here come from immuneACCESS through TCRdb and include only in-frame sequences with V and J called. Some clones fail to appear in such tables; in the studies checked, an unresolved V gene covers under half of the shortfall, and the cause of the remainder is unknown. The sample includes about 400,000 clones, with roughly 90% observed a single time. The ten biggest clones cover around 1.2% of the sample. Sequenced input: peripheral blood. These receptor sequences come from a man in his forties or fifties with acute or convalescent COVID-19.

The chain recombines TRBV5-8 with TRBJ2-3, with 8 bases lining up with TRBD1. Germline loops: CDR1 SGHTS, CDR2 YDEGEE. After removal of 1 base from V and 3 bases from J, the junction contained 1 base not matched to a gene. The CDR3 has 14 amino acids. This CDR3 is CASSLRTGTDTQYF. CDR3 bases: TGTGCCAGCAGCTTGCGGACAGGGACAGATACGCAGTATTTT.

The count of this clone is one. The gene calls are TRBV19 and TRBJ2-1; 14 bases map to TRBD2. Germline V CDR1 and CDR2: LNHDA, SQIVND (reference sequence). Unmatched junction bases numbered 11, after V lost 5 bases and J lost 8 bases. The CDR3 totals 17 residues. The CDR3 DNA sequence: TGTGCCAGTAGTCTGGCCGCGGGACTAGCGGGGGTGGATGAGCAGTTCTTC. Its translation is CASSLAAGLAGVDEQFF.

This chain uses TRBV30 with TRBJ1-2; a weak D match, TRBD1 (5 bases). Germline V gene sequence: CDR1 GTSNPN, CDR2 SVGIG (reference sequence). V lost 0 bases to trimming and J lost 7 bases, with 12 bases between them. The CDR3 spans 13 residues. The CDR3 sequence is CAWSVVQGRGYTF. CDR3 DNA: TGTGCCTGGAGTGTAGTCCAGGGCCGTGGCTACACCTTC. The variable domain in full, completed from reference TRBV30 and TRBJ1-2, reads SQTIHQWPATLVQPVGSPLSLECTVEGTSNPNLYWYRQAAGRGLQLLFYSVGIGQISSEVPQNLSASRPQDRQFILSSKKLLLSDSGFYLCAWSVVQGRGYTFGSGTRLTVV.

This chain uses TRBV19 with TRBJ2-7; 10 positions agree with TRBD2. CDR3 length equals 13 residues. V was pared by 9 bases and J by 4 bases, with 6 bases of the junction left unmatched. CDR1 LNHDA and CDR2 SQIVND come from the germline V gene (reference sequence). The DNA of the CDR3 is TGTGCCAGACCGTCACTAGCGGGATACGAGCAGTACTTC. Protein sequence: CARPSLAGYEQYF. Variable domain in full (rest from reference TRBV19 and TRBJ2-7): DGGITQSPKYLFRKEGQNVTLSCEQNLNHDAMYWYRQDPGQGLRLIYYSQIVNDFQKGDIAEGYSVSREKKESFPLTVTSAQKNPTAFYLCARPSLAGYEQYFGPGTRLTVT.

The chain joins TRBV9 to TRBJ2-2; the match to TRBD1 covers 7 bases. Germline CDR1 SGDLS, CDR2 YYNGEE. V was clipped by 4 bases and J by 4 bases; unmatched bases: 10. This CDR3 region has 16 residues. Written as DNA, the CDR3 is TGTGCCAGCAGCTCTTCACAGGGGCGTAGCACCGGGGAGCTGTTTTTT. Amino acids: CASSSSQGRSTGELFF.

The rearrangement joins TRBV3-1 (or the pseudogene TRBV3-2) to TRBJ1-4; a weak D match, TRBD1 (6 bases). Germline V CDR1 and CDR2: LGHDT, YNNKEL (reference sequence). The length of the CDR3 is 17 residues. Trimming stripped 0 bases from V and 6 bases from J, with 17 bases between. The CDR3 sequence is CASSQDIYRELHEKLFF. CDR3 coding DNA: TGTGCCAGCAGCCAAGATATCTACAGGGAGCTCCATGAAAAACTGTTTTTT.

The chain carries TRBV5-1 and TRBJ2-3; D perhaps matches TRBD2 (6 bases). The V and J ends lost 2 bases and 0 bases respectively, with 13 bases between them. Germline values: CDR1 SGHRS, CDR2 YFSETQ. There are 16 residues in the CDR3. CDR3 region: CASSFFGGDSTDTQYF. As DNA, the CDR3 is TGCGCCAGCAGCTTCTTCGGAGGGGATAGCACAGATACGCAGTATTTT. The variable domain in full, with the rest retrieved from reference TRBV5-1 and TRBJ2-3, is KAGVTQTPRYLIKTRGQQVTLSCSPISGHRSVSWYQQTPGQGLQFLFEYFSETQRNKGNFPGRFSGRQFSNSRSEMNVSTLELGDSALYLCASSFFGGDSTDTQYFGPGTRLTVL.

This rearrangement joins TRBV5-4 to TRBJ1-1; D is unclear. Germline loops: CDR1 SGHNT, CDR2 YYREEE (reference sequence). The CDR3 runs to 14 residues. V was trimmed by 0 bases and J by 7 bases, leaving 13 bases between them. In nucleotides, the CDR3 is TGTGCCAGCAGCTTGGAAGCGGTGACGATTGAAGCTTTCTTT. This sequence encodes CASSLEAVTIEAFF.

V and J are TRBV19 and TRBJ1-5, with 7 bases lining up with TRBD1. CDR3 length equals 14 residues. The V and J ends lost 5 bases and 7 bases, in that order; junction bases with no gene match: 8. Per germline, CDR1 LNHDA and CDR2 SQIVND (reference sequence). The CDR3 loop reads CASSLDRWNQPQHF. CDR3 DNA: TGTGCCAGTAGTTTGGACAGGTGGAACCAGCCCCAGCATTTT.

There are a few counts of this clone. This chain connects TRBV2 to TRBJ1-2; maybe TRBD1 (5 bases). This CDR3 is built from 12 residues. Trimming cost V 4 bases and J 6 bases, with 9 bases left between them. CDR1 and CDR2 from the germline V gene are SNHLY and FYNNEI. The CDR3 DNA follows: TGTGCCAGCAGTGGATCGGGGGATGGCTACACCTTC. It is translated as CASSGSGDGYTF.

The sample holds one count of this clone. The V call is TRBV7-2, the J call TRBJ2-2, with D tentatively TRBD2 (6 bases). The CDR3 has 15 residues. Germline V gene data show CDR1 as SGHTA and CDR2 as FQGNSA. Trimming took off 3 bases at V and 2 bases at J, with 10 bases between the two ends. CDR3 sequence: CASSFGTLNTGELFF. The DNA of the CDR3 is TGTGCCAGCAGCTTCGGGACTCTTAACACCGGGGAGCTGTTTTTT.

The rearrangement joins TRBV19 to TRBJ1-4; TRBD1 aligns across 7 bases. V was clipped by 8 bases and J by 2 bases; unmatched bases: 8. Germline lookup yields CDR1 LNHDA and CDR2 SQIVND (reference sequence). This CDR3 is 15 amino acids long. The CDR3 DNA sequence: TGTGCCAGTTCCCTCCTCAGGGGGACTAATGAAAAACTGTTTTTT. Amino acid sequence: CASSLLRGTNEKLFF.

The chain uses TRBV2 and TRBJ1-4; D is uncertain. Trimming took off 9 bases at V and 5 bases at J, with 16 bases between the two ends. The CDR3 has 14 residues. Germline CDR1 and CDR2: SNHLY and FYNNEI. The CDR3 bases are TGTGCCAGTATAAACGGAGGGCAAAATGAAAAACTGTTTTTT. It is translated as CASINGGQNEKLFF. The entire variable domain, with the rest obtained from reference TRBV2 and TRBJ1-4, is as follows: EPEVTQTPSHQVTQMGQEVILRCVPISNHLYFYWYRQILGQKVEFLVSFYNNEISEKSEIFDDQFSVERPDGSNFTLKIRSTKLEDSAMYFCASINGGQNEKLFFGSGTQLSVL.

Written as DNA, the CDR3 is TGTGCCAGCAGTTTCCCGCGCATCGGGAGATACACCGGGGAGCTGTTTTTT. Translating gives CASSFPRIGRYTGELFF. The V gene is TRBV28, the J gene TRBJ2-2, with a possible D match to TRBD2 (6 bases). The V end was cut by 3 bases, the J end by 3 bases, with 17 bases between. Germline CDR1 reads MDHEN; CDR2 reads SYDVKM. CDR3 length: 17 amino acids.

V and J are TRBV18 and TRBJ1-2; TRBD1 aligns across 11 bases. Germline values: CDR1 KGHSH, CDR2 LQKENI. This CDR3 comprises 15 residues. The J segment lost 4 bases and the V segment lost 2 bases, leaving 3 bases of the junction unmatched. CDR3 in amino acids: CASSPSGTGGYGYTF. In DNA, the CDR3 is TGTGCCAGCTCACCAAGCGGGACAGGGGGCTATGGCTACACCTTC.

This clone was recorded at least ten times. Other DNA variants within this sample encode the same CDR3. CDR3 sequence: CASSLGRNTEAFF. Here the CDR3 DNA reads TGTGCCAGCAGCTTGGGGAGGAACACTGAAGCTTTCTTT. The chain employs TRBV11-3 and TRBJ1-1; D is unresolved. Germline-derived CDR1 and CDR2 are SGHNT and YENEEA. V was cut by 3 bases and J by 1 base, with 6 bases left in between. The CDR3 extends over 13 amino acids.

The CDR3 loop reads CASSYGTGSTGELFF. CDR3 nucleotides: TGTGCCAGCAGCTACGGGACAGGGAGCACCGGGGAGCTGTTTTTT. This rearrangement joins TRBV3-1 (or the pseudogene TRBV3-2) to TRBJ2-2, with 9 nucleotides matching TRBD1. V was clipped by 5 bases and J by 4 bases; unmatched bases: 5. CDR1 and CDR2 from the germline V gene are LGHDT and YNNKEL (reference sequence). The CDR3 contains 15 residues.

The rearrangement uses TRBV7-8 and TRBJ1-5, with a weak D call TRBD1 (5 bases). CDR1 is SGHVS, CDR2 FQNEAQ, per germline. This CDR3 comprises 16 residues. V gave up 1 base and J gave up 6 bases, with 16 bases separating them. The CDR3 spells CASSLGAIRVGQPQHF. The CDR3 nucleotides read TGTGCCAGCAGCTTAGGGGCAATCAGGGTGGGTCAGCCCCAGCATTTT.

This chain's CDR3 is CAISGSGHRTNEKLFF. The CDR3 DNA follows: TGTGCCATCAGCGGGTCGGGACACCGGACAAATGAAAAACTGTTTTTT. The chain combines TRBV10-3 with TRBJ1-4; tentative D call: TRBD1 (6 bases). The V and J ends lost 6 bases and 5 bases respectively, with 19 bases between them. The length of the CDR3 is 16 residues. Germline V gene data show CDR1 as ENHRY and CDR2 as SYGVKD.

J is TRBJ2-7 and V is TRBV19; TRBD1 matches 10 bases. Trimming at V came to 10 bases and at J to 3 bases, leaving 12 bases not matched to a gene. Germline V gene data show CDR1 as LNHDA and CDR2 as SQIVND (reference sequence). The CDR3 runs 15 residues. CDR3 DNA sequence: TGTGCCACCACGGGGGGACAGGGGACATACTACGAGCAGTACTTC. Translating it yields CATTGGQGTYYEQYF. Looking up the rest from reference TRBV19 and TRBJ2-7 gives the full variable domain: DGGITQSPKYLFRKEGQNVTLSCEQNLNHDAMYWYRQDPGQGLRLIYYSQIVNDFQKGDIAEGYSVSREKKESFPLTVTSAQKNPTAFYLCATTGGQGTYYEQYFGPGTRLTVT.

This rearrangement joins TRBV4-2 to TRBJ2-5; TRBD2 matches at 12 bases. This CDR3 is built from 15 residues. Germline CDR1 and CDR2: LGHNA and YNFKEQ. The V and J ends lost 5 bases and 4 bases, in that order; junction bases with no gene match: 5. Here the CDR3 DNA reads TGTGCCAGCAGCGCGACTAGCGGGAGCACAGAGACCCAGTACTTC. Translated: CASSATSGSTETQYF.

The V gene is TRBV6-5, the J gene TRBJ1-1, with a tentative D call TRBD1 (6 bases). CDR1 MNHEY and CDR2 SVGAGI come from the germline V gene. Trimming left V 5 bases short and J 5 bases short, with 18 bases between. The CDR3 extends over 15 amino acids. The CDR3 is CASSTSRGGVTEAFF. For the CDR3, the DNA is TGTGCCAGCAGTACCAGTCGGGGGGGCGTGACTGAAGCTTTCTTT.

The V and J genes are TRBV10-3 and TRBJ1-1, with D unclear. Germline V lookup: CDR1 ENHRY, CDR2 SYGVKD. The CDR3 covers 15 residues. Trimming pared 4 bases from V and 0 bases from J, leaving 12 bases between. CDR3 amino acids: CAISARGSMNTEAFF. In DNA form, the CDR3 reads TGTGCCATCAGTGCCCGGGGAAGCATGAACACTGAAGCTTTCTTT.